These 10 T cell receptor beta chains share one sample of origin, sequenced in a study of TIL therapy for anti-PD-1-resistant metastatic lung cancer. The sample's time point: pre-treatment sample, taken before nivolumab and TIL therapy. The libraries were made with immunoSEQ v3. Only in-frame clones appear in the TCRdb table, and some are missing; sequencing was by immunoSEQ multiplex PCR. The repertoire has about 19,000 clones, almost 80% of them found once; the top ten carry 7% to 9%. The sample consisted of blood, taken at baseline. These receptors originate from a person aged 25-79 years with non-small cell lung cancer.

CDR3 DNA: TGTGCCAGCAGCCCACAGGGGGCGGTGACCGGGGAGCTGTTTTTT. This codes for CASSPQGAVTGELFF. V and J are TRBV7-2 and TRBJ2-2, with 9 bases lining up with TRBD1. Germline-derived CDR1 and CDR2 are SGHTA and FQGNSA. With 5 bases clipped from V and 5 bases from J, the junction kept 6 bases outside the gene matches. The CDR3 spans 15 residues.

The rearrangement links TRBV11-3 to TRBJ2-2, with 7 bases identical to TRBD2. After removal of 3 bases from V and 4 bases from J, the junction contained 11 bases not matched to a gene. Per the germline V gene, CDR1 is SGHNT and CDR2 is YENEEA. The CDR3 is 17 amino acids. CDR3 in amino acids: CASSFSPQAGSTGELFF. Written as DNA, the CDR3 is TGTGCCAGCAGCTTCTCCCCCCAAGCGGGGTCCACCGGGGAGCTGTTTTTT.

This chain connects TRBV10-3 to TRBJ2-3, with 12 bases lining up with TRBD2. In germline, CDR1 is ENHRY, CDR2 SYGVKD. J gave up 0 bases and V 6 bases, and 7 bases lay outside the gene matches. The CDR3 is 17 amino acids. The CDR3 region has the DNA TGTGCCATCAGCGGACTAGCGGGGAGTTCTAGCACAGATACGCAGTATTTT. Translation gives CAISGLAGSSSTDTQYF.

The V gene is TRBV6-5, the J gene TRBJ2-7; possibly TRBD1 for D (6 bases). V was pared by 0 bases and J by 0 bases, with 12 bases between. CDR1 and CDR2 (germline): MNHEY, SVGAGI. This CDR3 spans 16 amino acids. The CDR3 DNA follows: TGTGCCAGCAGTTACTCCCGCAGGGGCCTCTCCTACGAGCAGTACTTC. Translating gives CASSYSRRGLSYEQYF.

The chain links TRBV3-1 (or the pseudogene TRBV3-2) to TRBJ2-1; D unresolved. Between the trimmed V and J ends, which lost 4 bases and 9 bases, there was a span of 10 bases. The CDR3 covers 12 residues. CDR1 is LGHDT, CDR2 YNNKEL, per germline (reference sequence). CDR3 residues: CASSPPVGEQFF. In nucleotides, the CDR3 is TGTGCCAGCAGCCCCCCTGTCGGTGAGCAGTTCTTC.

V is TRBV7-2 and J is TRBJ2-4, with 11 bases that match TRBD2. After removal of 4 bases from V and 2 bases from J, the junction contained 13 bases not matched to a gene. The CDR3 extends over 19 amino acids. Germline values: CDR1 SGHTA, CDR2 FQGNSA. CDR3 in amino acids: CASSSPGLAASGPKNIQYF. For the CDR3, the DNA is TGTGCCAGCAGCTCTCCGGGACTAGCGGCCTCGGGTCCCAAAAACATTCAGTACTTC.

The CDR3 loop reads CASSISGQGGIRGTQYF. CDR3 bases: TGTGCCAGCAGCATTTCGGGACAGGGGGGTATAAGAGGCACGCAGTATTTT. This chain joins TRBV7-9 and TRBJ2-3; 11 bases are a match to TRBD1. The V gene end was trimmed by 5 bases and the J gene end by 9 bases; junction bases not matched to a gene: 16. The V gene's germline CDR1 is SEHNR and CDR2 FQNEAQ (reference sequence). The CDR3 is 17 amino acids.

CDR3 nucleotides: TGCGCCAGCACGGGACTAGGCTACGAGCAGTACTTC. This translates into CASTGLGYEQYF. The V and J genes are TRBV5-1 and TRBJ2-7, with 8 bases fitting TRBD2. This CDR3 contains 12 residues. Looked up from germline, CDR1 is SGHRS and CDR2 is YFSETQ. V gave up 6 bases and J gave up 3 bases; unmatched junction bases: 2.

This chain uses TRBV29-1 with TRBJ1-3; 7 bases map to TRBD1. Germline CDR1 SQVTM, CDR2 ANQGSEA. Trimming removed 7 bases from V and 0 bases from J; junction bases left unmatched: 6. The CDR3 spans 14 residues. This chain's CDR3 is CSARQGVSGNTIYF. The DNA of the CDR3 is TGCAGCGCCCGACAGGGTGTCTCTGGAAACACCATATATTTT.

The rearrangement joins TRBV27 to TRBJ1-1, with D perhaps TRBD1 (6 bases). The germline CDR1 and CDR2 sequences are MNHEY and SMNVEV (reference sequence). The CDR3 is 14 amino acids. The V end lost 5 bases, the J end lost 3 bases, and 13 bases lay between the germline ends. CDR3 bases: TGTGCCAGCAGTCTATGGAGGGGGGACACTGAAGCTTTCTTT. Its translation is CASSLWRGDTEAFF.